The 23 T cell receptor delta chains in this list originate from one sample, sequenced in a study of γδ T cells in repeated Plasmodium falciparum infection. Gammadelta T cells were flow-sorted from PBMC into Vgamma9/Vdelta2+ and Vdelta2-negative populations for bulk analysis. TCRdb made new clone calls on the multiplex PCR reads using CATT. The repertoire consists of roughly 86,000 delta-chain clones, with 1.4% occurring once and the leading ten covering approximately 10%. Sequenced sample: gamma-delta T cells from blood. The receptors here all came from a pool of human donors (malaria-infected and uninfected, not separated).

Comments on this clone: The protein held in TCRdb is that of a much larger clone and does not match this DNA's translation at residue 13, likely because of a read error; the protein shown is translated from the DNA. The gene calls are TRDV2 and TRDJ1; 8 bases match TRDD3. Trimming removed 0 bases from V and 1 base from J; junction bases left unmatched: 15. The CDR3 is 19 amino acids. Germline assignment: CDR1 GEAIGNYY and CDR2 EKD. The CDR3 DNA reads as TGTGCCTGTGACACCGTATCTGGGGGACCGAAATCGTGCACCGATAAACTCATCTTT. Residues: CACDTVSGGPKSCTDKLIF.

On this clone: This likely came from a read error, as a far larger clone is one base away. In the same sample, other DNA sequences code for this CDR3. The chain links TRDV1 to TRDJ1, with TRDD3 matching 7 bases. The J gene comes from matching the DNA to germline here; TCRdb lacks it. J lost 1 base, V lost 8 bases, and 22 bases had no gene match. The CDR3 loop spans 19 amino acids. Germline values: CDR1 TSWWSYY, CDR2 QGS. The CDR3 here is CALCRLQNLLGASTDKLIF. For the CDR3, the DNA is TGTGCTCTTTGCCGCCTTCAGAATCTCCTGGGGGCTTCCACCGATAAACTCATCTTT.

This clone was counted a few times. TCRdb has a much larger clone's protein, which differs at residue 9 from the translation of this DNA, likely because of a read error; what is shown is the protein translated from the DNA. The rearrangement links TRDV3 to TRDJ1; D may be TRDD3 (5 bases). CDR3 size: 16 residues. The germline V and J ends were trimmed by 2 bases and 5 bases, with 24 bases remaining between them. Germline loops: CDR1 TVYSNPD, CDR2 GDNSRS (reference sequence). CDR3 loop: CAFSTTVAEGSDKLIF. The CDR3 nucleotides are TGTGCCTTTTCAACTACGGTTGCTGAGGGATCAGATAAACTCATCTTT.

This clone was detected many times. This rearrangement joins TRDV1 to TRDJ1; 10 nucleotides agree with TRDD3. The CDR3 runs 24 residues. Germline assignment: CDR1 TSWWSYY and CDR2 QGS. The junction had 30 bases not matched to a gene; V was cut back by 5 bases and J by 0 bases. CDR3 bases: TGTGCTCTTGGGTCGTATCGGACGCCCGTGTACTGGGGGATCCCTACCCCCTACACCGATAAACTCATCTTT. Its translation: CALGSYRTPVYWGIPTPYTDKLIF.

This clone was seen repeatedly, ten times or more. The rearrangement uses TRDV1 and TRDJ1; 7 nucleotides align to TRDD3. V was pared by 2 bases and J by 7 bases, with 13 bases of the junction left unmatched. The germline V gene has CDR1 TSWWSYY and CDR2 QGS. The CDR3 covers 16 residues. The CDR3 bases are TGTGCTCTTGGGGAAGCTAGCGGTCTGGGGGCCCCTAAACTCATCTTT. Translation gives CALGEASGLGAPKLIF.

The table lists this clone with a few counts. The amino acid sequence in TCRdb belongs to a much larger clone and departs from this DNA's translation at residue 3, likely a sequencing read error; the sequence shown is translated from the DNA. The chain links TRDV1 to TRDJ1, with TRDD3 identical over 9 bases. The J gene was not available in TCRdb and was assigned here by matching the DNA to germline segments. There are 17 residues in the CDR3. The germline gives CDR1 TSWWSYY, CDR2 QGS. CDR3 amino acids: CAHGEIPSFTGGAKLIF. CDR3 DNA sequence: TGTGCTCATGGGGAAATCCCTTCCTTTACTGGGGGAGCCAAACTCATCTTT.

As to this clone: TCRdb lists the protein of a much larger clone for this DNA, which differs at residue 3, so this is likely a read error; the protein given here is translated from the DNA itself. The J gene is TRDJ1, the V gene TRDV1; TRDD3 might be the D (8 bases). The J gene, missing from TCRdb, was assigned here through DNA to germline matching. CDR3 length equals 23 residues. Germline CDR1 is TSWWSYY and CDR2 is QGS. The CDR3 DNA follows: TGTGCTCCTGGGGCCCATCCCTGGCCTTCCTGGGGGAACTGGGGGGTATACACCGATAAACTCATCTTT. It yields the protein CAPGAHPWPSWGNWGVYTDKLIF.

To note about this clone: This is likely an artifact of a read error, given a far larger clone one base away. The sample contains more than one DNA sequence encoding this CDR3. This chain uses TRDV2 with TRDJ3, with 8 bases aligning to TRDD3. TCRdb lists no J gene, so it was determined here by aligning the DNA to germline. The germline V gene encodes CDR1 GEAIGNYY and CDR2 EKD. The CDR3 has 16 residues. The CDR3 DNA reads TGCGCCTGTGACGGGGGATACTCCTGGGACACCCGACAGATGTTTTTC. Translation: CACDGGYSWDTRQMFF.

Concerning this clone: The translation of this DNA and the TCRdb protein of a much larger clone differ at residue 9, probably owing to a read error; the protein shown here is translated from the DNA. The CDR3 here is CALGEPPLPRDRYTDKLIF. DNA of the CDR3: TGTGCTCTTGGGGAACCCCCCCTGCCGCGCGACAGATACACCGATAAACTCATCTTT. The chain carries TRDV1 and TRDJ1; D not resolved. The J gene was not available in TCRdb and was assigned here by matching the DNA to germline segments. Per germline, CDR1 TSWWSYY and CDR2 QGS. V was clipped by 1 base and J by 0 bases, with 21 bases between them. The CDR3 totals 19 residues.

There are many counts of this clone. A read error is likely here: a far larger clone is one base away. Other DNA sequences in the sample encode the same CDR3. CDR3 loop: CACDTVGGGYVGYTDKLIF. CDR3 coding DNA: TGTGCCTGTGACACCGTAGGTGGGGGATACGTGGGGTACACTGATAAACTCATCTTT. The chain has TRDV2 and TRDJ1; 11 nucleotides match TRDD3. Germline matching of the DNA provided the J gene here, since TCRdb leaves it blank. The CDR3 has 19 amino acids. Germline loops: CDR1 GEAIGNYY, CDR2 EKD.

In the case of this clone: This likely came from a read error, as a far larger clone is one base away. Other nucleotide sequences in the sample specify the same CDR3. The V and J genes are TRDV1 and TRDJ2; 8 bases are a match to TRDD3. CDR3 length equals 19 residues. From germline, CDR1 is TSWWSYY and CDR2 QGS. As DNA, the CDR3 is TGTGCTCTTGGGGCGTCTCCTCCTGGGGGACCAGCTTTGACAGCACAACTCTTCTTC. Residues: CALGASPPGGPALTAQLFF.

This clone was observed a few times. A read error is the likely source, as a far larger clone sits one nucleotide away. Other nucleotide sequences from this sample produce the same CDR3. J is TRDJ3 and V is TRDV2, with TRDD3 matching 10 bases. No J segment appears in TCRdb, so it was assigned here by matching the sequence to germline. The germline V gene has CDR1 GEAIGNYY and CDR2 EKD. The CDR3 length is 19 residues. In DNA form, the CDR3 reads TGTGCCTGTGACGCTACTGGGGGATTGAGCTCCTGGGACACCCGGCAGATGTTTTTC. It encodes CACDATGGLSSWDTRQMFF.

This clone has more than one count but fewer than ten. TCRdb lists the protein of a much larger clone for this DNA, which differs at residue 8, so this is likely a read error; the protein given here is translated from the DNA itself. The chain's CDR3 is CACDTIPEGYSWDTRQMFF. Written as DNA, the CDR3 is TGTGCCTGTGACACTATTCCTGAGGGATACTCCTGGGACACCCGACAGATGTTTTTC. The rearrangement joins TRDV2 to TRDJ3; a weak D match, TRDD3 (6 bases). TCRdb leaves out the J gene; it was filled in here by matching the DNA to germline. Deletions cut 1 base from V and 0 bases from J, with 15 bases between. Per the germline V gene, CDR1 is GEAIGNYY and CDR2 is EKD. The length of the CDR3 is 19 residues.

This clone was observed a handful of times. The protein held in TCRdb is that of a much larger clone and does not match this DNA's translation at residue 14, likely because of a read error; the protein shown is translated from the DNA. The J gene is TRDJ1, the V gene TRDV1, with 7 bases aligning to TRDD3. The ends lost 4 bases at V and 7 bases at J; junction bases unmatched: 30. The CDR3 totals 21 residues. Germline V gene data show CDR1 as TSWWSYY and CDR2 as QGS. The DNA of the CDR3 is TGTGCTCTTGGGGCGCGTTCCCCTGTTTGGGGCAGGGAACGGGGGGATCTTAAACTCATCTTT. Protein: CALGARSPVWGRERGDLKLIF.

This clone has a count of ten or more. TCRdb's protein, taken from a much larger clone, differs from this DNA's translation at residue 7, likely owing to a read error; the protein displayed comes from the DNA. The genes are TRDV3 and TRDJ1; D unresolved. CDR3 length: 17 amino acids. Trimming took off 4 bases at V and 2 bases at J, with 26 bases between the two ends. The germline V gene encodes CDR1 TVYSNPD and CDR2 GDNSRS (reference sequence). The CDR3 is CASTWSLYRRETDKLIF. CDR3 nucleotides: TGTGCCTCTACCTGGTCCCTGTATCGTAGGGAGACCGATAAACTCATCTTT.

A few counts support this clone. This probably arose from a read error, given a far larger clone one base away. Other DNA sequences of this sample code for an identical CDR3. This chain connects TRDV1 to TRDJ2, with D possibly matching TRDD3 (6 bases). The J gene is absent in TCRdb and was assigned here via DNA matching to germline. The length of the CDR3 is 14 residues. Germline-derived CDR1 and CDR2 are TSWWSYY and QGS. The CDR3, as DNA: TGTGCCCTTGGGGGCTCCGGATCGATAGCACAACTCTTCTTT. The encoded protein is CALGGSGSIAQLFF.

This clone has at least ten counts. The J gene is TRDJ1, the V gene TRDV1; no definite D call. Germline values: CDR1 TSWWSYY, CDR2 QGS. Trimming removed 5 bases from V and 0 bases from J, with 16 bases in between. The CDR3 is 16 residues long. CDR3 DNA: TGTGCTCTTGGGCCACTACTCCAGGCTTACACCGATAAACTCATCTTT. Its translation: CALGPLLQAYTDKLIF.

This clone occurred a few times. A far larger clone is one base from this, pointing to a likely read error. The same CDR3 arises from other DNA sequences in this sample as well. The V call is TRDV1, the J call TRDJ1; 9 nucleotides match TRDD3. TCRdb lists no J gene, so it was determined here by aligning the DNA to germline. Germline V gene data show CDR1 as TSWWSYY and CDR2 as QGS. V shed 5 bases, J shed 7 bases, and the junction held 32 bases outside the gene matches. This CDR3 is 22 amino acids long. The CDR3 loop is CALGKSRPNGVRVLGDGVKLIF. The CDR3 DNA is TGTGCTCTTGGGAAGAGTCGACCTAATGGTGTAAGAGTGCTGGGGGATGGGGTTAAACTCATCTTT.

This clone was seen many times. Other DNA variants within this sample encode the same CDR3. The chain recombines TRDV1 with TRDJ1, with D possibly matching TRDD3 (6 bases). Germline V gene data show CDR1 as TSWWSYY and CDR2 as QGS. There are 19 residues in the CDR3. V was trimmed by 1 base and J by 7 bases, leaving 28 bases between them. DNA of the CDR3: TGTGCTCTTGGGGAACGATACGATCCCCTCTACGAGGTGAAAACTAAACTCATCTTT. This codes for CALGERYDPLYEVKTKLIF.

This clone was picked up a small number of times. This sequence is one base from a far larger clone and is likely a read error. This sample includes further DNA sequences coding for the same CDR3. V usage is TRDV2 and J usage is TRDJ3, with 9 bases lining up with TRDD3. The J gene is absent in TCRdb and was assigned here via DNA matching to germline. CDR3 length: 22 residues. Germline V gene data show CDR1 as GEAIGNYY and CDR2 as EKD. The CDR3 DNA is TGCGCCTGTGACATCCTACCCCGTACTGGGGGACTACTCTCCTGGGACACCCGACAGATGTTTTTC. Residues: CACDILPRTGGLLSWDTRQMFF.

In this sample, this clone turned up a few times. The TCRdb record carries a much larger clone's protein, which differs from this DNA's translation at residue 4; a read error is the likely cause, and the protein listed here is the DNA translation. The gene calls are TRDV1 and TRDJ1; D might be TRDD3 (6 bases). As TCRdb names no J gene, one was assigned here on the basis of a DNA match to germline. CDR1 is TSWWSYY, CDR2 QGS, per germline. The germline V and J ends were trimmed by 7 bases and 4 bases, with 19 bases remaining between them. This CDR3 has 15 amino acids. This chain's CDR3 is CALEDFRWGGDKLIF. In nucleotides, the CDR3 is TGTGCTCTTGAGGATTTTCGGTGGGGGGGCGATAAACTCATCTTT.

Only a few counts were recorded for this clone. Given a far larger clone just one base away, this is likely a sequencing read error. Distinct nucleotide sequences in the sample also encode this CDR3. The V call is TRDV2, the J call TRDJ1; TRDD3 matches at 7 bases. TCRdb gives no J gene; it was assigned here by matching the DNA to germline. The CDR3 runs 17 residues. From germline, CDR1 is GEAIGNYY and CDR2 EKD. The CDR3 DNA reads as TGTGCCTGCGACAGAGTCGGGATACCCCCCTACACCGATAAACTCATCTTT. Translation: CACDRVGIPPYTDKLIF.

For this clone: TCRdb's protein for this DNA is that of a much larger clone and differs from the translation at residue 10, likely a read error; the protein shown is the DNA translation. The chain recombines TRDV1 with TRDJ1; TRDD3 aligns across 9 bases. TCRdb lists no J gene, so it was determined here by aligning the DNA to germline. This CDR3 has 23 residues. Germline loops: CDR1 TSWWSYY, CDR2 QGS. Trimming took 1 base from V and 2 from J; bases not matched to a gene: 26. The chain's CDR3 is CALGERCTFSGGYWSIGTDKLIF. CDR3 nucleotides: TGTGCTCTTGGGGAACGTTGTACCTTCTCAGGGGGATACTGGAGTATAGGAACCGATAAACTCATCTTT.